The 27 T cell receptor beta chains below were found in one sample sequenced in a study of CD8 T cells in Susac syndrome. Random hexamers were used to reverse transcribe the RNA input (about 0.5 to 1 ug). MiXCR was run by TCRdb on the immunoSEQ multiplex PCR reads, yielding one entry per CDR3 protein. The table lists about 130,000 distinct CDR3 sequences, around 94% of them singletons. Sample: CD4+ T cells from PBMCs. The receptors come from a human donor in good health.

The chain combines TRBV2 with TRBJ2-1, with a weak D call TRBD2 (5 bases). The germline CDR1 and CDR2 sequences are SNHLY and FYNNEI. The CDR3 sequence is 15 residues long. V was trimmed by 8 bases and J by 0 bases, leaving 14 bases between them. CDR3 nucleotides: TGTGCCAGCTTGTCGGAGGTGAGCTCCTACAATGAGCAGTTCTTC. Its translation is CASLSEVSSYNEQFF.

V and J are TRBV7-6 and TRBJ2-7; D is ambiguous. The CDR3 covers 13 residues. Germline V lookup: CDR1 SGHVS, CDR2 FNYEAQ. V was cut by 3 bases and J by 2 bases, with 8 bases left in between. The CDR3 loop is CASSLGDPYEQYF. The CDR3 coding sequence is TGTGCCAGCAGCTTGGGTGACCCCTACGAGCAGTACTTC.

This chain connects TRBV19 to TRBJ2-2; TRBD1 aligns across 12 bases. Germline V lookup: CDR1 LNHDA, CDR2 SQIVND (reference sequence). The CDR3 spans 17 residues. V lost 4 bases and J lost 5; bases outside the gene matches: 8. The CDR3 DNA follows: TGTGCCAGTAGTACCGGGACAGGGGGCCCGGGGACCGGGGAGCTGTTTTTT. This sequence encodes CASSTGTGGPGTGELFF.

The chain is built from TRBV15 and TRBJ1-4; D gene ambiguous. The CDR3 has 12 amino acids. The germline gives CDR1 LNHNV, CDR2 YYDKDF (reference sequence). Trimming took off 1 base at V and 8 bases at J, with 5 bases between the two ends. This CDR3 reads CATSRGPEKLFF. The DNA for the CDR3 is TGTGCCACCAGCAGAGGCCCGGAAAAACTGTTTTTT.

The CDR3 DNA is TGCGCCAGCAGCTTGGCCATAGGACAGGGCCAAGAGACCCAGTACTTC. Protein product: CASSLAIGQGQETQYF. J is TRBJ2-5 and V is TRBV5-1, with 8 bases matching TRBD1. Germline lookup yields CDR1 SGHRS and CDR2 YFSETQ. The CDR3 contains 16 residues. Trimming removed 0 bases from V and 1 base from J; junction bases left unmatched: 5.

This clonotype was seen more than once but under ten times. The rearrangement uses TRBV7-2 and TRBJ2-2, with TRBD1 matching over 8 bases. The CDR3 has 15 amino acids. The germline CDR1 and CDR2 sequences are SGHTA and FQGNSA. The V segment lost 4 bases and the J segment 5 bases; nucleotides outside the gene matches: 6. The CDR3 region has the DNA TGTGCCAGCAGCTCCAGGACAGGGACAACCGGGGAGCTGTTTTTT. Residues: CASSSRTGTTGELFF.

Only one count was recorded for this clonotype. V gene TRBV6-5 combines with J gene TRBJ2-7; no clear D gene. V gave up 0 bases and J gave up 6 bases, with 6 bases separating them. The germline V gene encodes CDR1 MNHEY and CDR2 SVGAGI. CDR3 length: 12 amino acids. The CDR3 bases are TGTGCCAGCAGTTACTCCTCCGGCGAGCAGTACTTC. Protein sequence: CASSYSSGEQYF.

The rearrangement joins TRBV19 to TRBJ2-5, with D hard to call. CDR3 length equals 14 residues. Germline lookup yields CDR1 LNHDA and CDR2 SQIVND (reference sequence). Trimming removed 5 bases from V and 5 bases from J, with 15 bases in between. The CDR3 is CASSGGARPETQYF. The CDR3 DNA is TGTGCCAGTAGTGGCGGAGCTCGGCCGGAGACCCAGTACTTC. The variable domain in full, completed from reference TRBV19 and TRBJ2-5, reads DGGITQSPKYLFRKEGQNVTLSCEQNLNHDAMYWYRQDPGQGLRLIYYSQIVNDFQKGDIAEGYSVSREKKESFPLTVTSAQKNPTAFYLCASSGGARPETQYFGPGTRLLVL.

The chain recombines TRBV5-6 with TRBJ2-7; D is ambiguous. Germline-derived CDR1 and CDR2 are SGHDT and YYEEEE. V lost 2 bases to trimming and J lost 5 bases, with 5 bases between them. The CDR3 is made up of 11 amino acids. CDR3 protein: CASSFENEQYF. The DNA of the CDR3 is TGTGCCAGCAGCTTCGAAAACGAGCAGTACTTC.

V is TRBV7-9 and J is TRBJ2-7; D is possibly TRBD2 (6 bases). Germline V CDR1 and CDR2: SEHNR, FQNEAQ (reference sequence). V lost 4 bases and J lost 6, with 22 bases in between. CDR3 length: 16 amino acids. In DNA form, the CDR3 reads TGTGCCAGCAGCTCTTTGCGGCTAGCGCAGGGAAGCGAGCAGTACTTC. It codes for CASSSLRLAQGSEQYF.

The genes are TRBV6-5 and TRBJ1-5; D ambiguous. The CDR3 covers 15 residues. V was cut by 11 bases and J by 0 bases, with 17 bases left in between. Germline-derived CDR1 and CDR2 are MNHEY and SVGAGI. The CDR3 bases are TGTGCCGCATCTCCTACGGGTAATAGCAATCAGCCCCAGCATTTT. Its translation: CAASPTGNSNQPQHF.

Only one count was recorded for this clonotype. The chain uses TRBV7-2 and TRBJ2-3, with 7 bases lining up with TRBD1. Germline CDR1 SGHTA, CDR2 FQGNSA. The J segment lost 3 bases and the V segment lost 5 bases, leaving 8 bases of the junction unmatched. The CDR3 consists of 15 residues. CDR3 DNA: TGTGCCAGCAGCCAACTTGTGGGACAGACAGATACGCAGTATTTT. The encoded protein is CASSQLVGQTDTQYF.

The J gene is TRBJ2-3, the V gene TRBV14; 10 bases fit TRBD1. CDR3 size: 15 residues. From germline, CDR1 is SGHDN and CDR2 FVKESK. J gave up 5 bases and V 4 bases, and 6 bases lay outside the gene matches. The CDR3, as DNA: TGTGCCAGCAGCCCCCTCGGGACAGGGGTAGATACGCAGTATTTT. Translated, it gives CASSPLGTGVDTQYF.

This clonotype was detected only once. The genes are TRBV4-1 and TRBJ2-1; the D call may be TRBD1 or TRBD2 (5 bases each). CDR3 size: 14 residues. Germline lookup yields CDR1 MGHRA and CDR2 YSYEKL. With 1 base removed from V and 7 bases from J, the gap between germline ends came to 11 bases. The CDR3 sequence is CASSQGDGGNEQFF. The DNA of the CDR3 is TGCGCCAGCAGCCAAGGGGACGGCGGGAATGAGCAGTTCTTC.

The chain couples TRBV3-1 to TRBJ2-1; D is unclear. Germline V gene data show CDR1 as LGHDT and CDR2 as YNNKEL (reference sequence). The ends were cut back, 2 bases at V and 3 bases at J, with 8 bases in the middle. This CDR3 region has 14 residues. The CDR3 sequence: CASSQTVIYNEQFF. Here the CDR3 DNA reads TGTGCCAGCAGCCAAACGGTCATCTACAATGAGCAGTTCTTC.

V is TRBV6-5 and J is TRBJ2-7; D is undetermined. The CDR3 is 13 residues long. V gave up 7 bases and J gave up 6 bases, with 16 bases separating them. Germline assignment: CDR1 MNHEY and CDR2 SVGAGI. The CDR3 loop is CASKSSLVGEQYF. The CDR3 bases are TGTGCCAGCAAATCAAGCCTTGTGGGCGAGCAGTACTTC.

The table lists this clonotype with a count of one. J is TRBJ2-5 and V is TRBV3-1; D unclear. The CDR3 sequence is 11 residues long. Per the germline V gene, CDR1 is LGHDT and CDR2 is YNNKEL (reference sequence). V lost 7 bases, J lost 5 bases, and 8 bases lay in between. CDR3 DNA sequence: TGTGCCAGCACCGTTCGGGAGACCCAGTACTTC. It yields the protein CASTVRETQYF.

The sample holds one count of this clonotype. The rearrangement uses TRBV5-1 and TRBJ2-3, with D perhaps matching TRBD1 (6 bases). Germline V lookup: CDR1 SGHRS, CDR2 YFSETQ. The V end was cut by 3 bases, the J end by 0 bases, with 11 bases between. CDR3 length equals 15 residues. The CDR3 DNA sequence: TGCGCCAGCAGCTCGAGGACAGATAGCACAGATACGCAGTATTTT. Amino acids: CASSSRTDSTDTQYF. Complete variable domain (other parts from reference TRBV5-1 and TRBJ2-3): KAGVTQTPRYLIKTRGQQVTLSCSPISGHRSVSWYQQTPGQGLQFLFEYFSETQRNKGNFPGRFSGRQFSNSRSEMNVSTLELGDSALYLCASSSRTDSTDTQYFGPGTRLTVL.

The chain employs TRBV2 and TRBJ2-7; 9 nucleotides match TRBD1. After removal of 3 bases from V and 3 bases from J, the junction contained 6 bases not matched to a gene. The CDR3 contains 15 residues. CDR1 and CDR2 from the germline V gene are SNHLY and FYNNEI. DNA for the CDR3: TGTGCCAGCAGTGAGCAGACAGGGGGACTCTACGAGCAGTACTTC. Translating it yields CASSEQTGGLYEQYF.

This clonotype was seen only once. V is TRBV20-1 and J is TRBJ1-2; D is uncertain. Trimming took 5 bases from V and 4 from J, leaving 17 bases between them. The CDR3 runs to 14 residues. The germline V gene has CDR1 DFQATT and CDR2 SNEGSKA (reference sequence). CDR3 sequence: CSAQALETAYGYTF. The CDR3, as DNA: TGCAGTGCTCAAGCTCTGGAGACGGCCTATGGCTACACCTTC.

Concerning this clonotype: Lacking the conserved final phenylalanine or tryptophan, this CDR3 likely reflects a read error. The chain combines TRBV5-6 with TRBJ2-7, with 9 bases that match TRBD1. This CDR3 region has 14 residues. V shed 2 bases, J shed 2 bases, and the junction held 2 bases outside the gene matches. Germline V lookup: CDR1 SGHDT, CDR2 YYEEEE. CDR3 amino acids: CASSFRTGAYEQYL. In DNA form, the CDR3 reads TGTGCCAGCAGCTTCAGGACAGGGGCCTACGAGCAGTACCTC.

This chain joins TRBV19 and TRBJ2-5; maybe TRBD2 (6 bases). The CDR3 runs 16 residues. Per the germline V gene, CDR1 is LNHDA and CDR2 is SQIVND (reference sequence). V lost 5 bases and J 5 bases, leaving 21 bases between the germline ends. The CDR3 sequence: CASSAQIAALGETQYF. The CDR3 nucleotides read TGTGCCAGTAGTGCCCAAATAGCGGCCCTCGGGGAGACCCAGTACTTC.

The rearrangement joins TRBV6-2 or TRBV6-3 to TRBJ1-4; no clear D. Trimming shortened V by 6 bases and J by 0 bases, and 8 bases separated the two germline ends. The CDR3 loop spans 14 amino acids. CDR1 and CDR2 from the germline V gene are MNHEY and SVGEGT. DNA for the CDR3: TGTGCCAGCAGAGATCTTGCAACTAATGAAAAACTGTTTTTT. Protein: CASRDLATNEKLFF.

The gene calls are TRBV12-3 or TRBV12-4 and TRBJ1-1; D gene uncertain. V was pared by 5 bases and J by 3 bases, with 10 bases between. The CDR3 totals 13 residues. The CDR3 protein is CASSPQRYTEAFF. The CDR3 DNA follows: TGTGCCAGCAGTCCCCAAAGGTACACTGAAGCTTTCTTT.

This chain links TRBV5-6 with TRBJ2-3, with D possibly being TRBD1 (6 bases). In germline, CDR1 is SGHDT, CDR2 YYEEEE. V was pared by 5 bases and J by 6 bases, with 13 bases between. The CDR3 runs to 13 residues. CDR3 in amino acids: CASSRRGPDTQYF. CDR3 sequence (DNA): TGTGCCAGCAGTCGCAGGGGTCCGGATACGCAGTATTTT.

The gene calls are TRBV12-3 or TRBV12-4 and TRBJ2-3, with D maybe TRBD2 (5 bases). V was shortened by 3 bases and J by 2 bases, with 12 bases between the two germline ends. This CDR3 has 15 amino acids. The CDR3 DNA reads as TGTGCCAGCAGTTTCCTCGAGGGTACCACAGATACGCAGTATTTT. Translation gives CASSFLEGTTDTQYF.

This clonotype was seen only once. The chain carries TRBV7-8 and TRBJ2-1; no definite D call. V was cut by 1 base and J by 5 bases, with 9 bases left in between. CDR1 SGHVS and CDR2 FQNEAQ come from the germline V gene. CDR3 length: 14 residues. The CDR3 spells CASSLVRGDNEQFF. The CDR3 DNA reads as TGTGCCAGCAGCTTAGTTCGCGGAGACAATGAGCAGTTCTTC.